One sample yielded the 32 T cell receptor beta chains listed below, sequenced in a study of neurological immune-mediated disorders. TCRdb independently ran MiXCR on the 5' RACE reads; one entry per CDR3 protein. The table has fewer than 55,000 distinct CDR3 sequences, around 6% seen once. The sequenced material came from CD4+ T cells from blood. The receptor set was obtained from a woman between 35 and 50 years old in good health.

This clonotype was found many times. The V gene is TRBV2, the J gene TRBJ2-7; perhaps TRBD2 as D (6 bases). The CDR3 consists of 13 residues. Germline V gene data show CDR1 as SNHLY and CDR2 as FYNNEI. V gave up 7 bases and J gave up 3 bases, with 13 bases separating them. The CDR3: CASKRTGVYEQYF. The CDR3 DNA reads TGTGCCAGCAAACGGACGGGAGTCTACGAGCAGTACTTC.

This clonotype was counted many times. V gene TRBV7-9 combines with J gene TRBJ1-5; maybe TRBD1 (5 bases). The CDR3 has 17 residues. Trimming shortened V by 0 bases and J by 2 bases, and 14 bases separated the two germline ends. Germline V lookup: CDR1 SEHNR, CDR2 FQNEAQ (reference sequence). The CDR3 region has the DNA TGTGCCAGCAGCTTAGCGGGACGGGGCAAGGGCAATCAGCCCCAGCATTTT. Translated, it gives CASSLAGRGKGNQPQHF. The variable domain in full, with the rest retrieved from reference TRBV7-9 and TRBJ1-5, is DTGVSQNPRHKITKRGQNVTFRCDPISEHNRLYWYRQTLGQGPEFLTYFQNEAQLEKSRLLSDRFSAERPKGSFSTLEIQRTEQGDSAMYLCASSLAGRGKGNQPQHFGDGTRLSIL.

This clonotype was counted ten times or more. This sequence joins TRBV3-1 and TRBJ1-2; D might be TRBD1 (5 bases). CDR1 is LGHDT and CDR2 is YNNKEL in the germline V gene (reference sequence). V lost 4 bases and J 4 bases, leaving 19 bases between the germline ends. There are 16 residues in the CDR3. The CDR3 DNA follows: TGTGCCAGCAGCCGAGGAACTGCAGGGATGCCCTATGGCTACACCTTC. This codes for CASSRGTAGMPYGYTF.

The chain couples TRBV28 to TRBJ2-1; D is ambiguous. This CDR3 comprises 15 residues. V dropped 6 bases and J dropped 2 bases, with 14 bases sitting between them. Germline assignment: CDR1 MDHEN and CDR2 SYDVKM. The CDR3 DNA reads TGTGCCAGCAGGTCAATGGTGCCTACCTACAATGAGCAGTTCTTC. Translation gives CASRSMVPTYNEQFF.

This clonotype appeared many times. The gene calls are TRBV14 and TRBJ2-7; D is possibly TRBD1 or TRBD2 (5 bases each). This CDR3 is built from 15 residues. Germline V lookup: CDR1 SGHDN, CDR2 FVKESK. Trimming left V 0 bases short and J 2 bases short, with 11 bases between. The CDR3 DNA sequence: TGTGCCAGCAGCCAAGAAACGGGGCGACCCTACGAGCAGTACTTC. Its translation: CASSQETGRPYEQYF.

This clonotype came up many times. The chain is built from TRBV9 and TRBJ1-1; D gene ambiguous. Deletions cut 0 bases from V and 0 bases from J, with 12 bases between. The CDR3 has 16 amino acids. The germline V gene encodes CDR1 SGDLS and CDR2 YYNGEE. CDR3 region: CASSVGWDGMNTEAFF. As DNA, the CDR3 is TGTGCCAGCAGCGTAGGCTGGGATGGGATGAACACTGAAGCTTTCTTT. Supplemented by reference TRBV9 and TRBJ1-1, the full variable domain reads DSGVTQTPKHLITATGQRVTLRCSPRSGDLSVYWYQQSLDQGLQFLIQYYNGEERAKGNILERFSAQQFPDLHSELNLSSLELGDSALYFCASSVGWDGMNTEAFFGQGTRLTVV.

In this sample, this clonotype turned up many times. The chain uses TRBV5-1 and TRBJ2-1; no clear D gene. Germline CDR1 and CDR2: SGHRS and YFSETQ. The CDR3 has 14 amino acids. V lost 1 base, J lost 6 bases, and 11 bases lay in between. CDR3 sequence: CASSLNSIANEQFF. The CDR3, as DNA: TGCGCCAGCAGCTTGAATTCTATAGCCAATGAGCAGTTCTTC.

This clonotype was seen repeatedly, ten times or more. CDR3 coding DNA: TGTGCCAGCAGCGTAGAGCTCTATGGCACCGGGGAGCTGTTTTTT. This codes for CASSVELYGTGELFF. The rearrangement links TRBV9 to TRBJ2-2; D gene ambiguous. The CDR3 length is 15 residues. Deletions cut 0 bases from V and 4 bases from J, with 10 bases between. Germline loops: CDR1 SGDLS, CDR2 YYNGEE.

This clonotype was observed at least ten times. V is TRBV11-2 and J is TRBJ2-3, with TRBD2 identical over 8 bases. This CDR3 comprises 15 residues. The V gene end was trimmed by 5 bases and the J gene end by 7 bases; junction bases not matched to a gene: 11. Germline CDR1 SGHAT, CDR2 FQNNGV. Here the CDR3 reads CASSPGAGVGNTQYF. The CDR3 DNA reads as TGTGCCAGCAGCCCCGGAGCGGGAGTAGGGAATACGCAGTATTTT.

This CDR3 reads CASSLGQLPDTQYF. In DNA, the CDR3 is TGTGCCAGCAGCCTGGGACAACTCCCAGATACGCAGTATTTT. The chain carries TRBV6-5 and TRBJ2-3; a possible D gene is TRBD1 (6 bases). Trimming shortened V by 6 bases and J by 4 bases, and 14 bases separated the two germline ends. Germline CDR1 MNHEY, CDR2 SVGAGI. The length of the CDR3 is 14 residues.

Many counts were recorded for this clonotype. This chain uses TRBV9 with TRBJ2-7; D uncertain. Per germline, CDR1 SGDLS and CDR2 YYNGEE. The V and J ends lost 0 bases and 4 bases respectively, with 14 bases between them. This CDR3 comprises 15 residues. The CDR3, as DNA: TGTGCCAGCAGCGTAGAGGCAGGTACGTCGTACGAGCAGTACTTC. Protein sequence: CASSVEAGTSYEQYF.

In regard to this clonotype: A much larger clonotype is one base distant, so this may be a read error. This chain uses TRBV5-1 with TRBJ2-2, with TRBD1 identical over 7 bases. CDR3 length: 15 residues. Germline lookup yields CDR1 SGHRS and CDR2 YFSETQ. CDR3 coding DNA: TGCGCCAGCAGTCGGACAGGCGGTAACACCGGGCAGCTGTTTTTT. Translating it yields CASSRTGGNTGQLFF.

This clonotype was counted many times. The chain recombines TRBV12-3 or TRBV12-4 with TRBJ1-1; D is unclear. The V and J ends lost 6 bases and 4 bases respectively, with 18 bases between them. CDR3 length: 15 amino acids. For the CDR3, the DNA is TGTGCCAGCAGCACCGGCCCCCGGCCGGGCACTGAAGCTTTCTTT. This gives the protein CASSTGPRPGTEAFF.

This clonotype has a count of ten or more. This chain connects TRBV21-1 to TRBJ2-1; no check of the table's D call, TRBD1, against the DNA was made. TRBV21-1 is a pseudogene. The CDR3 contains 15 residues. CDR3 residues: CASSKRRQGAHEQFF. CDR3 in DNA: TGTGCCAGCAGCAAACGGAGACAGGGGGCTCATGAGCAGTTCTTC.

This clonotype was counted ten times or more. The chain joins TRBV7-2 to TRBJ2-5; 7 nucleotides line up with TRBD1. Germline trimming cut 4 bases from V and 7 bases from J; bases unmatched to any gene: 6. The germline CDR1 and CDR2 sequences are SGHTA and FQGNSA. The CDR3 is made up of 13 amino acids. CDR3 in DNA: TGTGCCAGCAGCTCGACAGGGCTAGGGACCCAGTACTTC. This sequence encodes CASSSTGLGTQYF.

This clonotype was picked up a small number of times. This chain joins TRBV30 and TRBJ1-4; D remains ambiguous. The CDR3 runs 15 residues. Trimming cost V 4 bases and J 0 bases, with 12 bases left between them. Per germline, CDR1 GTSNPN and CDR2 SVGIG (reference sequence). The CDR3 nucleotides read TGTGCCTGGACCTCTGGGAGGTCAACTAATGAAAAACTGTTTTTT. Translated: CAWTSGRSTNEKLFF.

This clonotype was counted at least ten times. The chain combines TRBV15 with TRBJ2-3, with 9 positions matching TRBD1. The germline gives CDR1 LNHNV, CDR2 YYDKDF (reference sequence). The CDR3 has 15 residues. Losses at the gene ends were 8 bases for V and 2 bases for J; bases not matched to a gene: 8. This CDR3 is CATRFGTGNTDTQYF. The DNA of the CDR3 is TGTGCCACCCGCTTTGGGACAGGGAACACAGATACGCAGTATTTT. Based on the CDR3 plus reference TRBV15 and TRBJ2-3, the full variable domain is DAMVIQNPRYQVTQFGKPVTLSCSQTLNHNVMYWYQQKSSQAPKLLFHYYDKDFNNEADTPDNFQSRRPNTSFCFLDIRSPGLGDTAMYLCATRFGTGNTDTQYFGPGTRLTVL.

This clonotype has just a few counts. This chain connects TRBV3-1 to TRBJ1-4; tentative D call: TRBD1 (5 bases). CDR1 LGHDT and CDR2 YNNKEL come from the germline V gene (reference sequence). Trimming took 4 bases from V and 3 from J, leaving 9 bases between them. The CDR3 extends over 14 amino acids. CDR3 DNA: TGTGCCAGCAGCCTCGGGACGGCTAATGAAAAACTGTTTTTT. Encoded protein: CASSLGTANEKLFF.

This clonotype was picked up many times. The chain has TRBV28 and TRBJ2-7; possible D gene TRBD1, 5 bases. The length of the CDR3 is 13 residues. The germline gives CDR1 MDHEN, CDR2 SYDVKM. V lost 6 bases to trimming and J lost 6 bases, with 15 bases between them. The CDR3 nucleotides read TGTGCCAGCAGCTCCCATAGGGGCGGCGAGCAGTACTTC. Translation: CASSSHRGGEQYF.

At least ten counts were recorded for this clonotype. The chain recombines TRBV6-1 with TRBJ2-1; 8 bases are a match to TRBD1. J lost 4 bases, V lost 4 bases, and 3 bases had no gene match. Germline values: CDR1 MNHNS, CDR2 SASEGT. There are 14 residues in the CDR3. In DNA, the CDR3 is TGTGCCAGCAGTGGGGACAGGAGGTACAATGAGCAGTTCTTC. Translated: CASSGDRRYNEQFF.

This clonotype was recorded many times. The CDR3: CASSRDFSGDTQYF. CDR3 DNA sequence: TGCGCCAGCAGCAGGGACTTCTCTGGGGATACGCAGTATTTT. The genes are TRBV5-1 and TRBJ2-3; TRBD2 is a possible D gene (6 bases). The CDR3 has 14 residues. Germline CDR1 is SGHRS and CDR2 is YFSETQ. Trimming removed 4 bases at V and 6 bases at J, with 15 bases between.

This clonotype was detected many times. The chain joins TRBV5-1 to TRBJ2-3; D is uncertain. The germline gives CDR1 SGHRS, CDR2 YFSETQ. Trimming pared 0 bases from V and 0 bases from J, leaving 11 bases between. CDR3 size: 16 residues. The CDR3 here is CASSLADILSTDTQYF. The DNA for the CDR3 is TGCGCCAGCAGCTTGGCCGACATCTTGAGCACAGATACGCAGTATTTT.

This clonotype was recorded many times. This chain links TRBV7-2 with TRBJ2-5, with a tentative D call TRBD2 (6 bases). The ends were cut back, 3 bases at V and 2 bases at J, with 16 bases in the middle. CDR1 SGHTA and CDR2 FQGNSA come from the germline V gene. The CDR3 runs 16 residues. The CDR3 sequence: CASSFGTSEGQETQYF. The CDR3 DNA reads TGTGCCAGCAGCTTTGGGACCTCGGAGGGTCAAGAGACCCAGTACTTC.

The table lists this clonotype with many counts. The chain couples TRBV29-1 to TRBJ2-3, with D unresolved. Looked up from germline, CDR1 is SQVTM and CDR2 is ANQGSEA. V was cut by 4 bases and J by 0 bases, with 11 bases left in between. This CDR3 is 14 amino acids long. CDR3 in amino acids: CSVGAPPSTDTQYF. CDR3 in DNA: TGCAGCGTTGGGGCTCCTCCTAGCACAGATACGCAGTATTTT.

There are many counts of this clonotype. V gene TRBV5-1 combines with J gene TRBJ2-2; no clear D. Germline V lookup: CDR1 SGHRS, CDR2 YFSETQ. This CDR3 contains 14 residues. V was trimmed by 2 bases and J by 1 base, leaving 6 bases between them. CDR3 nucleotide sequence: TGCGCCAGCAGCTTCCCGGAGAACACCGGGGAGCTGTTTTTT. It specifies CASSFPENTGELFF.

This clonotype was found many times. This sequence joins TRBV7-6 and TRBJ2-1; TRBD2 agrees at 8 bases. J lost 0 bases, V lost 4 bases, and 2 bases had no gene match. CDR1 is SGHVS, CDR2 FNYEAQ, per germline. The CDR3 loop spans 15 amino acids. The CDR3 nucleotides read TGTGCCAGCAGCTCCGGGACTAGCTCCTACAATGAGCAGTTCTTC. This codes for CASSSGTSSYNEQFF.

Ten or more counts support this clonotype. This chain links TRBV7-2 with TRBJ2-3, with D maybe TRBD2 (6 bases). Trimming left V 1 base short and J 2 bases short, with 19 bases between. This CDR3 has 18 amino acids. Germline CDR1 and CDR2: SGHTA and FQGNSA. The CDR3 loop is CASSLVRGLPLDTDTQYF. As DNA, the CDR3 is TGTGCCAGCAGCTTAGTTAGGGGACTTCCTTTGGACACAGATACGCAGTATTTT.

This clonotype was observed at least ten times. This sequence joins TRBV7-9 and TRBJ1-1, with TRBD1 identical over 7 bases. The V gene's germline CDR1 is SEHNR and CDR2 FQNEAQ (reference sequence). Germline trimming cut 7 bases from V and 0 bases from J; bases unmatched to any gene: 5. This CDR3 contains 14 residues. CDR3 coding DNA: TGTGCCAGCAATAACAGGGGCTTGAACACTGAAGCTTTCTTT. Translating gives CASNNRGLNTEAFF.

This clonotype has ten or more counts. The gene calls are TRBV27 and TRBJ2-3, with D possibly being TRBD2 (5 bases). Trimming stripped 8 bases from V and 2 bases from J, with 14 bases between. The germline gives CDR1 MNHEY, CDR2 SMNVEV (reference sequence). The CDR3 is 14 amino acids. The CDR3 sequence is CASHRGRDTDTQYF. In DNA form, the CDR3 reads TGTGCCAGCCACCGTGGCCGGGACACAGATACGCAGTATTTT.

This clonotype showed up many times. The CDR3 region is CSVDTGGVDGYTF. Written as DNA, the CDR3 is TGCAGCGTTGACACAGGGGGAGTTGATGGCTACACCTTC. The gene calls are TRBV29-1 and TRBJ1-2; 8 bases agree with TRBD1. CDR1 SQVTM and CDR2 ANQGSEA come from the germline V gene. The trim removed 3 bases at V and 6 bases at J, leaving 6 bases unmatched. This CDR3 is 13 amino acids long. The full variable domain, its missing parts supplied by reference TRBV29-1 and TRBJ1-2, is SAVISQKPSRDICQRGTSLTIQCQVDSQVTMMFWYRQQPGQSLTLIATANQGSEATYESGFVIDKFPISRPNLTFSTLTVSNMSPEDSSIYLCSVDTGGVDGYTFGSGTRLTVV.

CDR3 residues: CATSRGRGPTGQETQYF. The CDR3 DNA follows: TGTGCCACCAGCAGAGGTCGGGGGCCCACGGGCCAAGAGACCCAGTACTTC. This chain joins TRBV15 and TRBJ2-5; D might be TRBD1 or TRBD2, each matching 6 bases. Trimming removed 1 base at V and 1 base at J, with 16 bases between. The CDR3 is 17 residues long. Germline CDR1 LNHNV, CDR2 YYDKDF (reference sequence).

In this sample, this clonotype turned up many times. The chain uses TRBV15 and TRBJ2-1; no firm D call. CDR3 length: 11 residues. Germline assignment: CDR1 LNHNV and CDR2 YYDKDF (reference sequence). Trimming cost V 4 bases and J 8 bases, with 6 bases left between them. The CDR3 sequence is CATSKEDEQFF. The CDR3 nucleotides read TGTGCCACCAGCAAAGAAGATGAGCAGTTCTTC.